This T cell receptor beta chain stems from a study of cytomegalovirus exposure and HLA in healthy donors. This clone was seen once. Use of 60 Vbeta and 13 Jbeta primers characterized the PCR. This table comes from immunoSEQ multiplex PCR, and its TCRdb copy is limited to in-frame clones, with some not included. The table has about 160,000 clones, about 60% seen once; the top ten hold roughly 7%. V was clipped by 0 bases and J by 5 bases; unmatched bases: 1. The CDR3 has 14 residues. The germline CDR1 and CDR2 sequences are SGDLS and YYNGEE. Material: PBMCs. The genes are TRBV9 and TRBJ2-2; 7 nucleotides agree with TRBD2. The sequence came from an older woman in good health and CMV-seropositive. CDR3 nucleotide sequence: TGTGCCAGCAGCGTAGGGGGGGGGACCGGGGAGCTGTTTTTT. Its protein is CASSVGGGTGELFF.